Following are 30 T cell receptor beta chains from one sample sequenced in a study of blood T cell repertoires in COVID-19. The protocol was immunoSEQ multiplex PCR, while the TCRdb copy is restricted to in-frame clones and leaves out a portion. Of 400,000 to 450,000 clones in the sample, around 89% were seen once. Sequenced material: peripheral blood. The receptor set was obtained from a woman aged 40-49 years with COVID-19, enrolled during active disease.

V gene TRBV29-1 combines with J gene TRBJ2-5, with 14 nucleotides matching TRBD2. Germline assignment: CDR1 SQVTM and CDR2 ANQGSEA. CDR3 length: 14 amino acids. The junction had 1 base not matched to a gene; V was cut back by 6 bases and J by 1 base. Here the CDR3 reads CSVGLAGVQETQYF. CDR3 nucleotide sequence: TGCAGCGTGGGACTAGCGGGGGTCCAAGAGACCCAGTACTTC.

This clone was seen only once. J is TRBJ1-4 and V is TRBV5-4; D possibly corresponds to TRBD1 (6 bases). The V end was cut by 4 bases, the J end by 8 bases, with 15 bases between. CDR3 length equals 14 residues. The germline gives CDR1 SGHNT, CDR2 YYREEE (reference sequence). The CDR3 DNA sequence: TGTGCCAGCAGCGCCTGGACAGCCCAAGAAAAACTGTTTTTT. Its translation is CASSAWTAQEKLFF.

This clone was seen only a few times. The J gene is TRBJ2-1, the V gene TRBV9; the match to TRBD1 covers 7 bases. The CDR3 totals 15 residues. V shed 4 bases, J shed 0 bases, and the junction held 4 bases outside the gene matches. Germline CDR1 and CDR2: SGDLS and YYNGEE. The DNA for the CDR3 is TGTGCCAGCAGCTCGGACAGGAGCTCCTACAATGAGCAGTTCTTC. Translated, it gives CASSSDRSSYNEQFF.

The V and J genes are TRBV5-1 and TRBJ1-2; D uncertain. From germline, CDR1 is SGHRS and CDR2 YFSETQ. CDR3 length: 12 residues. The V end was cut by 5 bases, the J end by 7 bases, with 12 bases between. In DNA, the CDR3 is TGCGCCAGCAGACCACTATCGGGTGGCTACACCTTC. Protein: CASRPLSGGYTF.

The J gene is TRBJ2-2, the V gene TRBV27; unclear D gene. Germline V gene lookup returns CDR1 MNHEY and CDR2 SMNVEV (reference sequence). V lost 6 bases and J lost 7, with 9 bases in between. The CDR3 has 12 amino acids. CDR3 nucleotides: TGTGCCAGCAGATCCCCAGGCGGGGAGCTGTTTTTT. This translates into CASRSPGGELFF.

The V gene is TRBV7-2, the J gene TRBJ1-4, with D possibly being TRBD1 (6 bases). In germline, CDR1 is SGHTA, CDR2 FQGNSA. Trimming removed 5 bases at V and 0 bases at J, with 13 bases between. The CDR3 has 16 amino acids. CDR3 region: CASSLRTVSTNEKLFF. In nucleotides, the CDR3 is TGTGCCAGCAGCCTTCGGACAGTTTCAACTAATGAAAAACTGTTTTTT.

The J gene is TRBJ2-3, the V gene TRBV29-1, with TRBD2 matching over 10 bases. This CDR3 has 14 residues. Germline loops: CDR1 SQVTM, CDR2 ANQGSEA. The junction had 9 bases not matched to a gene; V was cut back by 6 bases and J by 6 bases. The CDR3 region has the DNA TGCAGCGTCGAACCTAGCGGGAGAACCGATACGCAGTATTTT. Translation: CSVEPSGRTDTQYF.

This chain joins TRBV7-2 and TRBJ2-4, with 11 bases aligning to TRBD1. CDR1 is SGHTA and CDR2 is FQGNSA in the germline V gene. There are 12 residues in the CDR3. The junction had 4 bases not matched to a gene; V was cut back by 6 bases and J by 12 bases. The CDR3 loop reads CASRGDRGTQYF. The CDR3 DNA sequence: TGTGCCAGCAGAGGGGACAGGGGGACTCAGTACTTC.

The genes are TRBV18 and TRBJ2-5; tentative D call: TRBD1 (5 bases). Trimming removed 6 bases at V and 0 bases at J, with 8 bases between. The CDR3 spans 13 residues. Looked up from germline, CDR1 is KGHSH and CDR2 is LQKENI. The CDR3 sequence is CASSAGYQETQYF. CDR3 in DNA: TGTGCCAGCTCCGCAGGGTACCAAGAGACCCAGTACTTC.

This chain joins TRBV5-1 and TRBJ1-4, with TRBD1 as a possible D gene (5 bases). Germline CDR1 is SGHRS and CDR2 is YFSETQ. The CDR3 spans 15 residues. V was pared by 3 bases and J by 4 bases, with 13 bases between. CDR3 amino acids: CASSSRGSLNEKLFF. CDR3 sequence (DNA): TGCGCCAGCAGCTCCCGGGGGAGCCTTAATGAAAAACTGTTTTTT.

The genes are TRBV7-9 and TRBJ1-2; D unresolved. The germline V gene encodes CDR1 SEHNR and CDR2 FQNEAQ (reference sequence). The germline V and J ends were trimmed by 3 bases and 5 bases, with 13 bases remaining between them. The CDR3 is made up of 14 amino acids. The CDR3 reads CASSFLGRVYGYTF. The CDR3 DNA follows: TGTGCCAGCAGCTTTCTCGGTCGTGTTTATGGCTACACCTTC.

The count of this clone is one. This chain links TRBV9 with TRBJ1-5; no firm D call. The CDR3 spans 14 residues. Trimming removed 0 bases from V and 5 bases from J, with 9 bases in between. The germline V gene encodes CDR1 SGDLS and CDR2 YYNGEE. The CDR3 region has the DNA TGTGCCAGCAGCGTAGCTGGTAGTTATCAGCCCCAGCATTTT. This encodes CASSVAGSYQPQHF. Looking up the rest from reference TRBV9 and TRBJ1-5 gives the full variable domain: DSGVTQTPKHLITATGQRVTLRCSPRSGDLSVYWYQQSLDQGLQFLIQYYNGEERAKGNILERFSAQQFPDLHSELNLSSLELGDSALYFCASSVAGSYQPQHFGDGTRLSIL.

V and J are TRBV5-6 and TRBJ2-7, with D perhaps matching TRBD1 (7 bases). Trimming removed 3 bases from V and 3 bases from J, with 13 bases in between. Germline loops: CDR1 SGHDT, CDR2 YYEEEE. The CDR3 sequence is 14 residues long. The CDR3: CASSSLQGGYEQYF. The CDR3 region has the DNA TGTGCCAGCAGCTCGCTTCAGGGGGGCTACGAGCAGTACTTC.

The chain couples TRBV6-5 to TRBJ1-1; tentative D call: TRBD1 (5 bases). Trimming took off 6 bases at V and 6 bases at J, with 20 bases between the two ends. Germline V gives CDR1 MNHEY, CDR2 SVGAGI. The CDR3 runs to 15 residues. The CDR3, as DNA: TGTGCCAGCAGCCCACTGATAGGGGTGAGGTCTGAAGCTTTCTTT. Protein sequence: CASSPLIGVRSEAFF.

The V call is TRBV6-6, the J call TRBJ1-5; tentative D call: TRBD1 (6 bases). The CDR3 spans 14 residues. Between the trimmed V and J ends, which lost 6 bases and 1 base, there was a span of 10 bases. Germline V gene sequence: CDR1 MNHNY, CDR2 SVGAGI (reference sequence). DNA for the CDR3: TGTGCCAGCAGATTTCAGGGGAGCAATCAGCCCCAGCATTTT. It yields the protein CASRFQGSNQPQHF.

This clone was observed a handful of times. The gene calls are TRBV6-5 and TRBJ2-7; possibly TRBD2 for D (5 bases). The germline gives CDR1 MNHEY, CDR2 SVGAGI. V lost 10 bases and J 5 bases, leaving 15 bases between the germline ends. CDR3 length: 12 residues. CDR3 sequence (DNA): TGTGCCACCCAACGGGGTCGGCACGAGCAGTACTTC. Translation: CATQRGRHEQYF.

This clone was observed once. The gene calls are TRBV19 and TRBJ2-1; TRBD1 might be the D (5 bases). Trimming removed 4 bases at V and 9 bases at J, with 7 bases between. The length of the CDR3 is 11 residues. Germline V gene data show CDR1 as LNHDA and CDR2 as SQIVND (reference sequence). In nucleotides, the CDR3 is TGTGCCAGTAGTACCAGGGTTGAGCAGTTCTTC. Protein sequence: CASSTRVEQFF.

The chain joins TRBV6-5 to TRBJ2-3, with TRBD2 identical over 10 bases. CDR1 is MNHEY, CDR2 SVGAGI, per germline. The V gene end was trimmed by 3 bases and the J gene end by 3 bases; junction bases not matched to a gene: 6. The CDR3 extends over 16 amino acids. The CDR3, as DNA: TGTGCCAGCAGTTATATAGCGGGGGGCTTAACAGATACGCAGTATTTT. Amino acid sequence: CASSYIAGGLTDTQYF.

The chain recombines TRBV15 with TRBJ2-2, with a possible D match to TRBD2 (6 bases). V lost 0 bases, J lost 5 bases, and 13 bases lay in between. This CDR3 contains 16 residues. Germline CDR1 LNHNV, CDR2 YYDKDF (reference sequence). The DNA of the CDR3 is TGTGCCACCAGCAGAGATCCTTTAGGAGGGACCGGGGAGCTGTTTTTT. It specifies CATSRDPLGGTGELFF.

CDR3 sequence (DNA): TGTGCCAGCAGCTTAGGCGGACAGGGGGCGGGCTACGAGCAGTACTTC. The encoded protein is CASSLGGQGAGYEQYF. This sequence joins TRBV7-6 and TRBJ2-7; 11 bases line up with TRBD1. Germline V gene lookup returns CDR1 SGHVS and CDR2 FNYEAQ. This CDR3 is 16 amino acids long. V shed 1 base, J shed 3 bases, and the junction held 5 bases outside the gene matches. Drawing the rest from reference TRBV7-6 and TRBJ2-7, the complete variable domain is GAGVSQSPRYKVTKRGQDVALRCDPISGHVSLYWYRQALGQGPEFLTYFNYEAQQDKSGLPNDRFSAERPEGSISTLTIQRTEQRDSAMYRCASSLGGQGAGYEQYFGPGTRLTVT.

This rearrangement joins TRBV5-1 to TRBJ1-3; D not resolved. The length of the CDR3 is 16 residues. Trimming left V 0 bases short and J 0 bases short, with 10 bases between. The germline V gene encodes CDR1 SGHRS and CDR2 YFSETQ. CDR3 nucleotide sequence: TGCGCCAGCAGCTTGGACCTCTTGGCCTCTGGAAACACCATATATTTT. Translating gives CASSLDLLASGNTIYF.

About this clone: The sample holds other DNA sequences that translate to the same CDR3. The rearrangement links TRBV7-3 to TRBJ2-2; TRBD2 might be the D (5 bases). CDR1 and CDR2 (germline): SGHTA, FQGTGA. The CDR3 loop spans 13 amino acids. The V and J ends lost 5 bases and 7 bases respectively, with 11 bases between them. In nucleotides, the CDR3 is TGTGCCAGCAGCCGAGACGGGGACGGGGAGCTGTTTTTT. It encodes CASSRDGDGELFF.

For the CDR3, the DNA is TGTGCCAGTAGTACCCAGCCCGGGACAGGGGGCAGCGGATTCTATAGCAATCAGCCCCAGCATTTT. Protein: CASSTQPGTGGSGFYSNQPQHF. The gene calls are TRBV19 and TRBJ1-5; 12 bases fit TRBD1. Trimming at V came to 4 bases and at J to 0 bases, leaving 19 bases not matched to a gene. Germline CDR1 and CDR2: LNHDA and SQIVND (reference sequence). The CDR3 length is 22 residues.

J is TRBJ1-1 and V is TRBV7-6; weak D call: TRBD1 (5 bases). V was shortened by 0 bases and J by 6 bases, with 17 bases between the two germline ends. The CDR3 length is 16 residues. Germline V CDR1 and CDR2: SGHVS, FNYEAQ. This CDR3 reads CASSLANVRGLAEAFF. CDR3 coding DNA: TGTGCCAGCAGCTTAGCGAATGTCCGGGGGTTGGCTGAAGCTTTCTTT.

This rearrangement joins TRBV10-3 to TRBJ1-4; 8 bases match TRBD1. V shed 0 bases, J shed 6 bases, and the junction held 6 bases outside the gene matches. The V gene's germline CDR1 is ENHRY and CDR2 SYGVKD. The CDR3 has 16 amino acids. This chain's CDR3 is CAISESPGGADEKLFF. The DNA of the CDR3 is TGTGCCATCAGTGAGTCGCCAGGGGGCGCCGATGAAAAACTGTTTTTT.

J is TRBJ2-7 and V is TRBV5-1; maybe TRBD2 (6 bases). The CDR3 spans 12 residues. Trimming removed 6 bases at V and 7 bases at J, with 14 bases between. CDR1 and CDR2 (germline): SGHRS, YFSETQ. CDR3 in DNA: TGCGCCAGCACCGACCCTCGGGGGGAGCAGTACTTC. It is translated as CASTDPRGEQYF.

V and J are TRBV6-5 and TRBJ1-1; D gene uncertain. Germline lookup yields CDR1 MNHEY and CDR2 SVGAGI. Trimming took 2 bases from V and 5 from J, leaving 15 bases between them. The CDR3 contains 15 residues. The CDR3 loop reads CASSYRHLTVTEAFF. The CDR3 bases are TGTGCCAGCAGTTACAGGCACCTGACTGTGACTGAAGCTTTCTTT.

This clone was observed once. This chain uses TRBV6-2 or TRBV6-3 with TRBJ2-5, with TRBD1 matching 7 bases. The CDR3 totals 16 residues. J gave up 2 bases and V 7 bases, and 13 bases lay outside the gene matches. From germline, CDR1 is MNHEY and CDR2 SVGEGT. The CDR3 loop reads CASTPNRGFLQETQYF. CDR3 bases: TGTGCCAGCACCCCTAACAGGGGCTTCCTTCAAGAGACCCAGTACTTC.

The chain is built from TRBV18 and TRBJ2-7; 13 bases map to TRBD2. J gave up 6 bases and V 4 bases, and 6 bases lay outside the gene matches. Germline values: CDR1 KGHSH, CDR2 LQKENI. CDR3 size: 15 residues. The CDR3 loop reads CASSLGLAGDREQYF. In nucleotides, the CDR3 is TGTGCCAGCTCACTAGGACTAGCGGGGGACCGCGAGCAGTACTTC.

The CDR3 sequence: CAWRAGGGETQYF. CDR3 nucleotides: TGTGCCTGGAGAGCGGGAGGCGGGGAGACCCAGTACTTC. V and J are TRBV30 and TRBJ2-5, with 9 positions matching TRBD2. Germline V lookup: CDR1 GTSNPN, CDR2 SVGIG (reference sequence). V lost 3 bases, J lost 5 bases, and 4 bases stayed unmatched. CDR3 length equals 13 residues.